This T cell receptor beta chain was recorded in a study of cytomegalovirus exposure and HLA in healthy donors. Overall study: Unique TCR beta sequences numbering 120 million or so came from about 179 million T cells in an earlier analysis.

CDR3 length: 13 residues. V was trimmed by 7 bases and J by 1 base, leaving 10 bases between them. Germline CDR1 and CDR2: LNHDA and SQIVND (reference sequence). As for the donors, each was a healthy bone marrow donor. PCR used 60 Vbeta primers and 13 Jbeta primers. Sequencing was performed with immunoSEQ multiplex PCR; in TCRdb, only in-frame clones are kept and a portion is missing. This sample has 150,000 to 200,000 clones, with 65% to 90% found just once. Study-wide findings and caveats: It was taken for granted in presence/absence analyses that sequencing depth across donors was roughly uniform.

Details on this clone: As yet, its antigen is unknown.

The V and J genes are TRBV19 and TRBJ1-1; no clear D. The receptor's source is a man aged 35-49 years in good health and CMV-seropositive. Sequenced material: PBMCs. The CDR3 is CASISPGNTEAFF. The CDR3 coding sequence is TGTGCCAGTATCTCACCAGGGAACACTGAAGCTTTCTTT.